Listed here are 2 T cell receptor beta chains from one sample, sequenced in a study of control samples from healthy donors and cancer patients. TCRdb's table, derived via immunoSEQ multiplex PCR, lists solely in-frame clones and lacks some. The sample consists of more than 95,000 clones, 87% of them appearing once. The sequenced sample was blood. The receptors derive from a man younger than 35 in good health.

This sequence joins TRBV5-1 and TRBJ1-2, with TRBD1 as a possible D gene (5 bases). Per germline, CDR1 SGHRS and CDR2 YFSETQ. The CDR3 contains 15 residues. With 0 bases removed from V and 6 bases from J, the gap between germline ends came to 15 bases. CDR3 sequence reads: CASSLVPGDEDGYTF. The CDR3 coding sequence is TGCGCCAGCAGCTTGGTCCCGGGGGATGAAGATGGCTACACCTTC.

The chain has TRBV29-1 and TRBJ1-1; 8 nucleotides align to TRBD1. The junction had 4 bases not matched to a gene; V was cut back by 1 base and J by 0 bases. Germline-derived CDR1 and CDR2 are SQVTM and ANQGSEA. The CDR3 contains 15 residues. The CDR3 is CSVEGPGGLNTEAFF. The CDR3 DNA sequence: TGCAGCGTTGAAGGGCCAGGGGGCCTGAACACTGAAGCTTTCTTT.